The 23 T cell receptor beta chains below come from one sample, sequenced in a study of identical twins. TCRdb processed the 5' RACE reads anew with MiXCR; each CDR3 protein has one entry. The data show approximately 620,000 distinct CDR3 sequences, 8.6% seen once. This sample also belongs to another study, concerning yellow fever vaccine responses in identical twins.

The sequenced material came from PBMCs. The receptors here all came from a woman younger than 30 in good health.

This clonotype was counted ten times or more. The CDR3 region has the DNA TGTGCCAGCAGTGATGACAGGGTCTACTACAATGAGCAGTTCTTC. Protein: CASSDDRVYYNEQFF. V gene TRBV25-1 combines with J gene TRBJ2-1; TRBD1 aligns across 7 bases. The CDR3 spans 15 residues. CDR1 and CDR2 (germline): MGHDK, SYGVNS. The J segment lost 3 bases and the V segment lost 3 bases, leaving 5 bases of the junction unmatched.

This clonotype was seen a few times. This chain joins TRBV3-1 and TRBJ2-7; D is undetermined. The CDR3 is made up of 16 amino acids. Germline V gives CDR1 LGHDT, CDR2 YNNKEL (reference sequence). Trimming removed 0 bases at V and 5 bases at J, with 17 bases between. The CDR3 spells CASSQEGRPRVNEQYF. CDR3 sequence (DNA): TGTGCCAGCAGCCAAGAAGGTCGGCCCCGAGTCAACGAGCAGTACTTC.

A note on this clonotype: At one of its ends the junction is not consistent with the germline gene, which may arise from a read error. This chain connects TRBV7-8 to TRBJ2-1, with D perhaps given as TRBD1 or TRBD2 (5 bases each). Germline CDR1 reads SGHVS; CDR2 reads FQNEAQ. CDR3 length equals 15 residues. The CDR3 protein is CASSWTGGRPNERFF. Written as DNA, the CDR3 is TGTGCCAGCAGCTGGACTGGGGGTCGGCCCAATGAGCGGTTCTTC.

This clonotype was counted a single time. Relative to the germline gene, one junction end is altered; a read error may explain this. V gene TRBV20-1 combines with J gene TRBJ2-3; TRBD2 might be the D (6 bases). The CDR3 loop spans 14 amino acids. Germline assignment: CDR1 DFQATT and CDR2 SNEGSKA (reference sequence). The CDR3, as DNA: TGCAGTGCTAGGTTTGGGACTCTCACAGAAACGCAGTATTTT. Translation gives CSARFGTLTETQYF.

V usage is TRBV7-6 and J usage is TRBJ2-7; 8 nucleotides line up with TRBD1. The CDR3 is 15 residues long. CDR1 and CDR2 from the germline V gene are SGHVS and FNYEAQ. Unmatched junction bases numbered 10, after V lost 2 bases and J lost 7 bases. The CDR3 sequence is CASSLRFQGASEQYF. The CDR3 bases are TGTGCCAGCAGCTTACGATTCCAGGGGGCTAGTGAGCAGTACTTC.

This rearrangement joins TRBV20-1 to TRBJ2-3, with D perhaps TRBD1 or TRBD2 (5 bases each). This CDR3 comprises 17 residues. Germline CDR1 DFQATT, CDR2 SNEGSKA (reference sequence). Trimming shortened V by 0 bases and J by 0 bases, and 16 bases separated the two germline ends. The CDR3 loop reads CSARDLGTKHSTDTQYF. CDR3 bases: TGCAGTGCTAGAGATCTTGGGACGAAACATAGCACAGATACGCAGTATTTT.

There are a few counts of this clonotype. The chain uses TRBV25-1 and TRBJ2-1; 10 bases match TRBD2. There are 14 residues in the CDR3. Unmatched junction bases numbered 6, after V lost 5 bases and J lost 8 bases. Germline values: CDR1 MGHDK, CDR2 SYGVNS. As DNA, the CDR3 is TGTGCCAGCAGTCTAGCGGGAGCTTCCGATGAGCAGTTCTTC. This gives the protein CASSLAGASDEQFF. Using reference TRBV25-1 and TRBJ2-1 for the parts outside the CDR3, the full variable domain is EADIYQTPRYLVIGTGKKITLECSQTMGHDKMYWYQQDPGMELHLIHYSYGVNSTEKGDLSSESTVSRIRTEHFPLTLESARPSHTSQYLCASSLAGASDEQFFGPGTRLTVL.

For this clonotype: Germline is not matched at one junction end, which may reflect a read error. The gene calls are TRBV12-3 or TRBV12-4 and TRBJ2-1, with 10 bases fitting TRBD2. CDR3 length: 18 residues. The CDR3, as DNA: TGTACCAGCAGTTTTAAGCGGGAGGGCCCAAGCTCCTACAATGAGCAGTTCTTC. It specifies CTSSFKREGPSSYNEQFF.

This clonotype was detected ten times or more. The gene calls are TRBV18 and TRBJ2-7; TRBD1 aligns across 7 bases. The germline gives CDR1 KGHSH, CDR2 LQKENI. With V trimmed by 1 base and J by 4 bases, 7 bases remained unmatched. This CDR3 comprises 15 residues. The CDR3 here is CASSPRTGRWYEQYF. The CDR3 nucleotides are TGTGCCAGCTCACCACGGACAGGTAGATGGTACGAGCAGTACTTC.

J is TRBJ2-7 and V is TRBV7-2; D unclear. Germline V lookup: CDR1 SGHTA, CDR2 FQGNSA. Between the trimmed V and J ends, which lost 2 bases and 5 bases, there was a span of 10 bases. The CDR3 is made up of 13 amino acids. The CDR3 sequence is CASSLNLPNEQYF. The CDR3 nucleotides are TGTGCCAGCAGCTTAAATCTCCCTAACGAGCAGTACTTC.

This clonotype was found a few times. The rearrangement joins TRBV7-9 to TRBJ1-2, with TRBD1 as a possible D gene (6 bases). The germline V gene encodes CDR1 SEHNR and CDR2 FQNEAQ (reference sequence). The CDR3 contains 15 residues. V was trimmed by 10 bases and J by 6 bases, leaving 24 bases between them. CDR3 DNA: TGTGCCACCCCCGGGACACCCGTTTCTTCTAATGGCTACACCTTC. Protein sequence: CATPGTPVSSNGYTF.

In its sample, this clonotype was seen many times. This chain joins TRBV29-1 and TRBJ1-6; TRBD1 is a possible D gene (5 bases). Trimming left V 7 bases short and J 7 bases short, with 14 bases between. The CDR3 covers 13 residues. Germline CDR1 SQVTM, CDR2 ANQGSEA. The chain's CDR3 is CSGSQGPNSPLHF. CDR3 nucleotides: TGCAGCGGTTCCCAGGGACCCAATTCACCCCTCCACTTT.

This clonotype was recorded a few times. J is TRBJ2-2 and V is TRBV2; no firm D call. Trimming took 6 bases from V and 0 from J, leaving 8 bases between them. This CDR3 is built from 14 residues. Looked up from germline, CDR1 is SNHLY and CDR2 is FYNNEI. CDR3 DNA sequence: TGTGCCAGCAGGGACCGACCGAACACCGGGGAGCTGTTTTTT. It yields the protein CASRDRPNTGELFF.

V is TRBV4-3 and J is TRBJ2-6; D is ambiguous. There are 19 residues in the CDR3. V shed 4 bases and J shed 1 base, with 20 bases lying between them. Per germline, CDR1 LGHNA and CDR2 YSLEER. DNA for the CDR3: TGCGCCAGCAGCCGGGGAAGCATGGCTGGTACATCTGGGGCCAACGTCCTGACTTTC. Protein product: CASSRGSMAGTSGANVLTF.

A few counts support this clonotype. CDR3 in amino acids: CASSLSFGSEQYF. The CDR3 nucleotides read TGTGCCAGCAGCTTAAGTTTCGGGAGCGAGCAGTACTTC. This chain uses TRBV7-2 with TRBJ2-7, with a weak D call TRBD2 (6 bases). The germline V gene encodes CDR1 SGHTA and CDR2 FQGNSA. CDR3 length: 13 amino acids. The V gene lost 2 bases and the J gene lost 6 bases, with 11 bases spanning the gap.

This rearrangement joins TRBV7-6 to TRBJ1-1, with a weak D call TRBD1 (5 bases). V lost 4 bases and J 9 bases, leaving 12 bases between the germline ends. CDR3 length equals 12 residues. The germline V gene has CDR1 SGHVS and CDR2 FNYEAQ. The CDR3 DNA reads TGTGCCAGCAGCTCCGGGACCAGTAAAGCTTTCTTT. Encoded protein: CASSSGTSKAFF.

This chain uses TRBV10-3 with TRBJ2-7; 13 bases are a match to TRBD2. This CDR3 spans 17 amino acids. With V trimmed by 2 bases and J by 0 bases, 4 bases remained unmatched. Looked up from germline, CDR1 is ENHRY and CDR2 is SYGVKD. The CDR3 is CAISERGLAGSSYEQYF. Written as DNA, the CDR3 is TGTGCCATCAGTGAGCGGGGACTAGCGGGGAGCTCCTACGAGCAGTACTTC.

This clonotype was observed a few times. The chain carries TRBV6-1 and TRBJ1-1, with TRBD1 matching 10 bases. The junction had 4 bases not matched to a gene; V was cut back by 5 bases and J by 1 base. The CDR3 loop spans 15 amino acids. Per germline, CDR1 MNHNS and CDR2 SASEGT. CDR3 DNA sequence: TGTGCCAGCAGTCAGTGGGACAGGGGGAACACTGAAGCTTTCTTT. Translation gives CASSQWDRGNTEAFF.

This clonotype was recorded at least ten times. CDR3 loop: CSVRAGAGLGEQFF. CDR3 DNA sequence: TGCAGCGTAAGGGCAGGGGCCGGTTTAGGTGAGCAGTTCTTC. The rearrangement links TRBV29-1 to TRBJ2-1; TRBD1 is a possible D gene (6 bases). CDR3 length: 14 amino acids. CDR1 is SQVTM, CDR2 ANQGSEA, per germline. Trimming stripped 6 bases from V and 9 bases from J, with 21 bases between.

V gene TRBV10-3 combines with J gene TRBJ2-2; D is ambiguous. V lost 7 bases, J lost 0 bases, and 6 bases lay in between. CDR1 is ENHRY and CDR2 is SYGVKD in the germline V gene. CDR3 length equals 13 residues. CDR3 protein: CAITQTNTGELFF. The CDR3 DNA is TGTGCCATCACACAGACGAACACCGGGGAGCTGTTTTTT.

The CDR3: CASSSPRDRSDEQYF. The CDR3 DNA reads TGTGCCAGCAGTTCCCCGCGGGACAGGTCTGACGAGCAGTACTTC. The J gene is TRBJ2-7, the V gene TRBV6-5, with 8 positions matching TRBD1. V lost 4 bases and J lost 5; bases outside the gene matches: 10. The CDR3 consists of 15 residues. Per germline, CDR1 MNHEY and CDR2 SVGAGI.

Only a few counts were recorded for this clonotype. The CDR3 coding sequence is TGTGCCAGCAGCTTACCCCGCGGGCGGAGCACAGATACGCAGTATTTT. Its translation: CASSLPRGRSTDTQYF. The chain recombines TRBV7-9 with TRBJ2-3, with D perhaps TRBD2 (5 bases). V lost 2 bases and J 0 bases, leaving 12 bases between the germline ends. This CDR3 has 16 residues. Germline CDR1 and CDR2: SEHNR and FQNEAQ (reference sequence).

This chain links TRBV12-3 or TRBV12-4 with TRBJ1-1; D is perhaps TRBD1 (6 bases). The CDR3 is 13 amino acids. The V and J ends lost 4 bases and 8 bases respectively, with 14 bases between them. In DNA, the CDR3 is TGTGCCAGCAGTTCCGCCTTTGGGACAGAAGCTTTCTTT. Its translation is CASSSAFGTEAFF.